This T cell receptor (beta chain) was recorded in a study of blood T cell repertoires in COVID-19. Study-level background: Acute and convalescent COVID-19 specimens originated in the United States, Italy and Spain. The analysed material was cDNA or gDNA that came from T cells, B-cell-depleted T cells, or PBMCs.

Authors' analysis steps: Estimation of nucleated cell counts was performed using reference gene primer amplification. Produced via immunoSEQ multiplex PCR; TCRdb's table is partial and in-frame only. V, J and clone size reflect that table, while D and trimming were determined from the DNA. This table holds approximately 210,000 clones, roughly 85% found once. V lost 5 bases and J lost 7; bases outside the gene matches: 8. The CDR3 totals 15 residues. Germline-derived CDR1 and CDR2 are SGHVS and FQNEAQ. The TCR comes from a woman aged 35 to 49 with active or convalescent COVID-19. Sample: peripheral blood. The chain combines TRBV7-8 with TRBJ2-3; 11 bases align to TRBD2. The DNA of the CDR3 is TGTGCCAGCAGCCAAACCGGGACTAGCGGATATACGCAGTATTTT. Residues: CASSQTGTSGYTQYF.